This T cell receptor (beta chain) emerged from a study of graft-versus-host responses after intestinal transplantation. Whole-study findings and limits: GvH clones surfaced in recipient marrow, some emerging earlier in ileum or blood.

Notes on this clone: Its antigen is not known.

CDR1 and CDR2 (germline): SGHVS, FQNEAQ. The CDR3 totals 15 residues. Trimming stripped 4 bases from V and 5 bases from J, with 14 bases between. The protocol was immunoSEQ multiplex PCR, while the TCRdb copy is restricted to in-frame clones and leaves out a portion. Of around 110,000 clones listed, about nine tenths are singletons. The source is a human donor who received an intestinal transplant. This material consisted of unstimulated CD4+ T cells sorted from spleen or lymph node cells, taken before intestinal transplant. The gene calls are TRBV7-8 and TRBJ2-2; possible D gene TRBD2, 6 bases. The CDR3 bases are TGTGCCAGCAGCTCGCTGACTAGGGGAACCGGGGAGCTGTTTTTT. Translation: CASSSLTRGTGELFF. The full variable domain, with the rest looked up from reference TRBV7-8 and TRBJ2-2, is GAGVSQSPRYKVAKRGQDVALRCDPISGHVSLFWYQQALGQGPEFLTYFQNEAQLDKSGLPSDRFFAERPEGSVSTLKIQRTQQEDSAVYLCASSSLTRGTGELFFGEGSRLTVL.